Below, 11 T cell receptor beta chains from the same sample are listed, as sequenced in a study of early T cells in non-severe SARS-CoV-2 infection (dated by TCRdb to about 2021). Libraries came from 5' RACE. The sequencer was a NextSeq 500. TCRdb trimmed the raw reads at Q25, called clones with MiXCR and kept productive beta chains. CDR3 protein sequences are deduplicated, and each keeps its most common genes and DNA. A total of 75,000 to 80,000 distinct CDR3 sequences appear in this sample, approximately 11% of them only once. Clones ranked in the top ten supply about 12% of the sample. Sample: whole blood, taken at baseline. All receptors derive from an adult who was a healthcare worker with PCR-confirmed SARS-CoV-2 infection or an uninfected control (not recorded which).

J is TRBJ2-3 and V is TRBV29-1; no clear D gene. V shed 4 bases and J shed 0 bases, with 2 bases lying between them. Germline V gene sequence: CDR1 SQVTM, CDR2 ANQGSEA. There are 11 residues in the CDR3. Here the CDR3 DNA reads TGCAGCGTTGTCAGCACAGATACGCAGTATTTT. Its translation is CSVVSTDTQYF.

This clonotype was picked up a small number of times. V and J are TRBV24-1 and TRBJ2-1, with D maybe TRBD2 (6 bases). Germline V gene sequence: CDR1 KGHDR, CDR2 SFDVKD. V was trimmed by 1 base and J by 1 base, leaving 10 bases between them. The CDR3 runs to 16 residues. The CDR3: CATSDFWRGSYNEQFF. Written as DNA, the CDR3 is TGTGCCACCAGTGATTTTTGGCGGGGATCCTACAATGAGCAGTTCTTC.

This clonotype occurred a few times. The genes are TRBV20-1 and TRBJ2-2; no firm D call. Germline V CDR1 and CDR2: DFQATT, SNEGSKA (reference sequence). This CDR3 is built from 15 residues. The V end was cut by 4 bases, the J end by 1 base, with 13 bases between. CDR3 coding DNA: TGCAGTGCTAAGATGGGAAATTTGAACACCGGGGAGCTGTTTTTT. Its translation is CSAKMGNLNTGELFF.

The chain combines TRBV9 with TRBJ2-3; D is possibly TRBD1 or TRBD2 (5 bases each). The CDR3 runs to 15 residues. Trimming stripped 0 bases from V and 1 base from J, with 9 bases between. CDR1 SGDLS and CDR2 YYNGEE come from the germline V gene. The CDR3 here is CASSVGGLGTDTQYF. For the CDR3, the DNA is TGTGCCAGCAGCGTAGGGGGGTTGGGCACAGATACGCAGTATTTT. Drawing the rest from reference TRBV9 and TRBJ2-3, the complete variable domain is DSGVTQTPKHLITATGQRVTLRCSPRSGDLSVYWYQQSLDQGLQFLIQYYNGEERAKGNILERFSAQQFPDLHSELNLSSLELGDSALYFCASSVGGLGTDTQYFGPGTRLTVL.

This clonotype has only a few counts. V is TRBV7-3 and J is TRBJ2-3, with 7 bases matching TRBD1. Germline V gives CDR1 SGHTA, CDR2 FQGTGA. The junction had 7 bases not matched to a gene; V was cut back by 4 bases and J by 6 bases. The CDR3 runs 14 residues. The CDR3 nucleotides read TGTGCCAGCAGCTCAACAGGGGTGAGGGATACGCAGTATTTT. Its translation: CASSSTGVRDTQYF.

This clonotype came up many times. The chain has TRBV29-1 and TRBJ2-3, with 7 nucleotides matching TRBD2. Germline trimming cut 3 bases from V and 1 base from J; bases unmatched to any gene: 4. The CDR3 is 14 residues long. CDR1 is SQVTM, CDR2 ANQGSEA, per germline. The CDR3 here is CSVDRGEGTDTQYF. The CDR3 DNA reads as TGCAGCGTTGACCGGGGGGAGGGCACAGATACGCAGTATTTT.

This clonotype was counted many times. The chain joins TRBV3-1 to TRBJ1-3; D is unresolved. V lost 1 base and J lost 1, with 17 bases in between. The length of the CDR3 is 18 residues. Germline CDR1 and CDR2: LGHDT and YNNKEL (reference sequence). This chain's CDR3 is CASSQGRSWLLSGNTIYF. The CDR3 nucleotides read TGTGCCAGCAGCCAAGGACGTTCTTGGCTGTTATCTGGAAACACCATATATTTT.

Ten or more counts support this clonotype. This chain joins TRBV29-1 and TRBJ1-2; D may be TRBD1 (6 bases). The CDR3 has 13 residues. Trimming stripped 6 bases from V and 8 bases from J, with 19 bases between. Per germline, CDR1 SQVTM and CDR2 ANQGSEA. The CDR3 is CSVGSGAAQGYTF. For the CDR3, the DNA is TGCAGCGTGGGTTCGGGGGCAGCCCAGGGCTACACCTTC.

This chain uses TRBV4-1 with TRBJ1-2, with 10 bases that match TRBD1. The CDR3 length is 17 residues. Unmatched junction bases numbered 8, after V lost 4 bases and J lost 0 bases. Germline loops: CDR1 MGHRA, CDR2 YSYEKL. DNA of the CDR3: TGCGCCAGCAGCCCATGGTCCGGGACAGGGGCTAACTATGGCTACACCTTC. Residues: CASSPWSGTGANYGYTF.

The chain couples TRBV6-5 to TRBJ2-4, with unresolved D. Trimming shortened V by 4 bases and J by 4 bases, and 2 bases separated the two germline ends. CDR1 and CDR2 from the germline V gene are MNHEY and SVGAGI. The CDR3 spans 11 residues. The CDR3 region has the DNA TGTGCCAGCAGTTTAAAAAACATTCAGTACTTC. This sequence encodes CASSLKNIQYF.

This clonotype turned up a few times. The V and J genes are TRBV6-6 and TRBJ1-6, with 7 bases fitting TRBD1. The germline V gene encodes CDR1 MNHNY and CDR2 SVGAGI (reference sequence). Losses at the gene ends were 0 bases for V and 0 bases for J; bases not matched to a gene: 11. The CDR3 consists of 20 residues. CDR3 sequence (DNA): TGTGCCAGCAGTTACTCGATACAGGGGCGATACTTCTCCTATAATTCACCCCTCCACTTT. Residues: CASSYSIQGRYFSYNSPLHF.